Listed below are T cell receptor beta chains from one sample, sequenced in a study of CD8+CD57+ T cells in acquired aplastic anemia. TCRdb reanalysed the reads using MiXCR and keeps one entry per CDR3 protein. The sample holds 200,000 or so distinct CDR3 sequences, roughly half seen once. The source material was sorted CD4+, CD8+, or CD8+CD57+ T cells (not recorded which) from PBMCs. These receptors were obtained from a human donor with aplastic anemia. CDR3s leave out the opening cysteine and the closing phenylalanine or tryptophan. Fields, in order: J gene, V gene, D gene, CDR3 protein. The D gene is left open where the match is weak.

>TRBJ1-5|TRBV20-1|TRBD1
SARKGQGDQPQH
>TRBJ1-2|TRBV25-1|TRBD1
ASSTGDLNYGYT
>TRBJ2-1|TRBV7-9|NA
ASSLGAVEQF
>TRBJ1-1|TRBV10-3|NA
AISGAGRTEAF
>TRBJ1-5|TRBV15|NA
ATSRDDQPQH
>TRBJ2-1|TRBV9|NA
ASSVEDSSYNEQF
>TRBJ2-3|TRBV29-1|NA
SGGKGESYRQY
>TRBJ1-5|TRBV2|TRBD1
ASSEDRGHQPQH
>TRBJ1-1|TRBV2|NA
ASSVGENTEAF
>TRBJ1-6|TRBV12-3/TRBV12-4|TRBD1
ASSFGTGGSPLH
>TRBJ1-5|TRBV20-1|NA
SARDFGIGQPQH
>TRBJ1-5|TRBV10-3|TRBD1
AISESGIGGGQPQH
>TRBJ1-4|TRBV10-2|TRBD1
ASSESPGGIEKLF
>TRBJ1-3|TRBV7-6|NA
ASSATLQNTIY
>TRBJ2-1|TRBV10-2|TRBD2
ASRKTKRGTNEQF
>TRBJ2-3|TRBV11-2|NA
ASSLQGFPTDTQY
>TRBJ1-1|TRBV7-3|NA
ASSLTFGRMNTEAF
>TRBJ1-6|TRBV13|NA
ASSLDPGSPLH
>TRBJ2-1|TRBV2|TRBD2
ATEREFDNEQF
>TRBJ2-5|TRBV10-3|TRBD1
AISEGQVLASQY
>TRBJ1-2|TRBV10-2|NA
ASSEYRDGGSYGYT
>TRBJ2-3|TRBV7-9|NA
ASRLETQY
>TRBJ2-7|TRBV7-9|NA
ASSLFRDPRDEQY
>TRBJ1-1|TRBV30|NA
ASSQNTEAF
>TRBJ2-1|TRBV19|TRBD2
ASSIVASGSLSYNEQF
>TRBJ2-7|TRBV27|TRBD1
ASSYDRGYHEQY